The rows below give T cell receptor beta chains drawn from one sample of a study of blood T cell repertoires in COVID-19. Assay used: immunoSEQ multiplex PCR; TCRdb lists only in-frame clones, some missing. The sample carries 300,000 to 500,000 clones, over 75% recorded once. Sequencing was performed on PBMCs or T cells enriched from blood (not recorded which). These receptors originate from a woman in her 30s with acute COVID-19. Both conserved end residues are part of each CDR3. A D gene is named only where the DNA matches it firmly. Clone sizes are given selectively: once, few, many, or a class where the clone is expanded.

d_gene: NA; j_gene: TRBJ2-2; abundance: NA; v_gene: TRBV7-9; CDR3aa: CASRGGETGELFF; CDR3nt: TGTGCCAGCAGGGGGGGAGAGACCGGGGAGCTGTTTTTT
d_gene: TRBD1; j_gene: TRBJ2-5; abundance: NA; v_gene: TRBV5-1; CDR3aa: CASSLASGRGLETQYF; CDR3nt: TGCGCCAGCAGCTTGGCCAGCGGCAGGGGGTTGGAGACCCAGTACTTC
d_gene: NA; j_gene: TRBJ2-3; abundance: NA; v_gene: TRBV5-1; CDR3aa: CASSPNQGTVADTQYF; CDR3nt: TGCGCCAGCAGTCCTAACCAGGGTACGGTGGCAGATACGCAGTATTTT
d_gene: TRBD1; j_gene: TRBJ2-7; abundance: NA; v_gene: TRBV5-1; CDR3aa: CASSPFLGQGAEQYF; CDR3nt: TGCGCCAGCAGCCCTTTTCTGGGACAGGGGGCCGAGCAGTACTTC
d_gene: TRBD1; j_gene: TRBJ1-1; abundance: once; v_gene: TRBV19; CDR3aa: CASSWTGVNTEAFF; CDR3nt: TGTGCCAGTTCCTGGACAGGGGTGAACACTGAAGCTTTCTTT
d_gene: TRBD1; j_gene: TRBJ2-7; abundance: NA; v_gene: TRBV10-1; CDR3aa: CASSESTGVHEQYF; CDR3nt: TGCGCCAGCAGTGAGTCAACAGGGGTCCACGAGCAGTACTTC
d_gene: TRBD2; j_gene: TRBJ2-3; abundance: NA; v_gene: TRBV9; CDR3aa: CASSVWRGGLTDTQYF; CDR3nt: TGTGCCAGCAGCGTATGGCGGGGGGGCCTCACAGATACGCAGTATTTT
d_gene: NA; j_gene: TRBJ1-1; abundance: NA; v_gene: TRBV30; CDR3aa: CAWTRQQDTEAFF; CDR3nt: TGTGCCTGGACTAGACAACAGGACACTGAAGCTTTCTTT
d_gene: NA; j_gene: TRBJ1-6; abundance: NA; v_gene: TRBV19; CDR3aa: CASSIKQGTALHF; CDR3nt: TGTGCCAGTAGTATTAAACAGGGAACAGCCCTCCACTTT
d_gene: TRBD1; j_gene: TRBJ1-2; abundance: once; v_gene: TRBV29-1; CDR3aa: CSVSGGSSGTGLANYGYTF; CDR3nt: TGCAGCGTTTCTGGAGGGTCTTCCGGGACAGGGTTAGCTAACTATGGCTACACCTTC
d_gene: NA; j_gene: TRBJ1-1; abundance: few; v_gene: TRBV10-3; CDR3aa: CAIRDSRNAEAFF; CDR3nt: TGTGCCATCAGGGACAGCCGAAACGCTGAAGCTTTCTTT
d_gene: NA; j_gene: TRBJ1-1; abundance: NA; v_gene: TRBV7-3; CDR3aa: CASSLQGNTEAFF; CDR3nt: TGTGCCAGCAGCTTACAGGGGAACACTGAAGCTTTCTTT
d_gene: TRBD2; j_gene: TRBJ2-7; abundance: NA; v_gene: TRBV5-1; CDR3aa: CASSLWGGVDEQYF; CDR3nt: TGCGCCAGCAGCTTATGGGGGGGAGTGGACGAGCAGTACTTC
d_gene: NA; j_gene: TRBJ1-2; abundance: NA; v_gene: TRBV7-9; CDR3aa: CASSLSGTNYGYTF; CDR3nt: TGTGCCAGCAGCTTATCCGGGACAAATTATGGCTACACCTTC
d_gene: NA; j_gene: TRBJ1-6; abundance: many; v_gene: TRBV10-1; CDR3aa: CASPPSGVIPYNSPLHF; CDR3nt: TGCGCCAGCCCACCTTCGGGGGTCATTCCCTATAATTCACCCCTCCACTTT
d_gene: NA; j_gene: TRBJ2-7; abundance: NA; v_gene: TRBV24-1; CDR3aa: CATSGRLSYEQYF; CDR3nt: TGTGCCACCAGTGGCAGATTATCCTACGAGCAGTACTTC
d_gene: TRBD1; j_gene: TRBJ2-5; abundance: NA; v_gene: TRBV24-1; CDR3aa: CATSVTRGTGVQETQYF; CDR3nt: TGTGCCACCAGTGTCACCCGCGGGACAGGGGTCCAAGAGACCCAGTACTTC
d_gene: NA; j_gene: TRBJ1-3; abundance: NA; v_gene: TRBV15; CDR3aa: CATSRDRGSGNTIYF; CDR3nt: TGTGCCACCAGCAGAGACAGGGGATCTGGAAACACCATATATTTT
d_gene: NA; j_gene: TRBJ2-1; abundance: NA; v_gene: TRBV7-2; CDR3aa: CASSLGGGNYNEQFF; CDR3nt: TGTGCCAGCAGCTTAGGGGGGGGCAATTACAATGAGCAGTTCTTC
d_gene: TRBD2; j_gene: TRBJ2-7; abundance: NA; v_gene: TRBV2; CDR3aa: CASMGGTYEQYF; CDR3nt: TGTGCCAGCATGGGGGGGACCTACGAGCAGTACTTC
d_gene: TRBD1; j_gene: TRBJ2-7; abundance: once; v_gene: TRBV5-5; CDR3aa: CASRYDRGPREQYF; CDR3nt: TGTGCCAGCAGATACGACAGGGGGCCGCGCGAGCAGTACTTC
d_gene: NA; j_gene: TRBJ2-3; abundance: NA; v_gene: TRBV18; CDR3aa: CASSPNLLGANTDTQYF; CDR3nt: TGTGCCAGCTCACCAAACCTCTTGGGGGCCAACACAGATACGCAGTATTTT
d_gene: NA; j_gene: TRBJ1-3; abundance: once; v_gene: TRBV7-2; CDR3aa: CASSVGRASGNTIYF; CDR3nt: TGTGCCAGCAGCGTTGGCAGGGCCTCCGGAAACACCATATATTTT
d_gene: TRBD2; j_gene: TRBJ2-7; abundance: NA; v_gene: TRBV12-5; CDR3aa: CASGLAGVSYEQYF; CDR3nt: TGTGCTAGTGGTCTAGCGGGGGTCTCCTACGAGCAGTACTTC
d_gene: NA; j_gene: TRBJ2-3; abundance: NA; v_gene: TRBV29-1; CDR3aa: CSVEARDVQYF; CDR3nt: TGCAGCGTTGAAGCTCGGGATGTGCAGTATTTT
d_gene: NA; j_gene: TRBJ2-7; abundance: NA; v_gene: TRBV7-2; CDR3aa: CASSDVERVFEQYF; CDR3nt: TGTGCCAGCAGCGACGTTGAGAGGGTATTTGAGCAGTACTTC
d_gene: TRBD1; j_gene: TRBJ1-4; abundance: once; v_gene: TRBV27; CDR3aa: CASSKKGTGQGNEKLFF; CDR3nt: TGTGCCAGCAGCAAGAAAGGAACGGGACAGGGGAATGAAAAACTGTTTTTT
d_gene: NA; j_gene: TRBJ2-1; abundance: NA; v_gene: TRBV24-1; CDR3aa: CATSNLGGTSYNEQFF; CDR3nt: TGTGCCACCAGTAATCTCGGCGGAACCTCCTACAATGAGCAGTTCTTC
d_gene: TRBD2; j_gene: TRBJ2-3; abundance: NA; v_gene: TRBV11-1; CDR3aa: CASSIAGPSTDTQYF; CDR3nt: TGTGCCAGCAGTATAGCGGGGCCCAGCACAGATACGCAGTATTTT
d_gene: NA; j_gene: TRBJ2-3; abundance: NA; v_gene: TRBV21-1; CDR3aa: CASGHRDNREATQYF; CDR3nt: TGTGCCAGCGGACACCGGGATAACCGGGAGGCTACGCAGTATTTT
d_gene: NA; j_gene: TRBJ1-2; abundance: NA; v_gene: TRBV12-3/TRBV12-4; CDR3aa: CASTFGQNYGYTF; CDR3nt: TGTGCCAGCACCTTCGGACAGAACTATGGCTACACCTTC
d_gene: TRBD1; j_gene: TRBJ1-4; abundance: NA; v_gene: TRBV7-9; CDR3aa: CASSLALGTGREKLFF; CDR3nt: TGTGCCAGCAGCTTGGCATTAGGGACAGGGCGCGAAAAACTGTTTTTT
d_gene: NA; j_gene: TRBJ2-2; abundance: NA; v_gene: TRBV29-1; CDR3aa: CSVRPRFGELFF; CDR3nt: TGCAGCGTTCGCCCTCGGTTCGGGGAGCTGTTTTTT
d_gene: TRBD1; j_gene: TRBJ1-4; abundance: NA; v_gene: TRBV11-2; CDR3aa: CASSLGGQGSEEKLFF; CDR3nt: TGTGCCAGCAGCTTAGGGGGACAGGGAAGTGAAGAAAAACTGTTTTTT
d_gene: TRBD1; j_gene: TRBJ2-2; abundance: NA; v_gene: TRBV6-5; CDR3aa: CASTRTGQNTGELFF; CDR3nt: TGTGCCAGCACCCGGACAGGACAGAACACCGGGGAGCTGTTTTTT
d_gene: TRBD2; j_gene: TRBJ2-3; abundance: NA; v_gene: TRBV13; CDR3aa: CASSSRTSGGLPLGTDTQYF; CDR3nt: TGTGCCAGCAGCTCACGGACTAGCGGGGGGTTGCCCCTTGGCACAGATACGCAGTATTTT
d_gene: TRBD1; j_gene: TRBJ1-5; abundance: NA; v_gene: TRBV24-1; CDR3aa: CATSDSGQGSNQPQHF; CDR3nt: TGTGCCACCAGTGACTCGGGACAGGGGAGCAATCAGCCCCAGCATTTT
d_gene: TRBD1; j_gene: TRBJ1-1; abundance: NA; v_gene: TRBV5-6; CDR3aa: CASSFFQGQGGEAFF; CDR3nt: TGTGCCAGCAGCTTTTTCCAGGGACAGGGGGGTGAAGCTTTCTTT
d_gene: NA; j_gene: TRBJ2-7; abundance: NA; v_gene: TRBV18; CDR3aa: CASSPSSYEQYF; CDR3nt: TGTGCCAGCTCCCCGAGCTCCTACGAGCAGTACTTC
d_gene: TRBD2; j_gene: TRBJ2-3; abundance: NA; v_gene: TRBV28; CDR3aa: CASSLLASGVVGTDTQYF; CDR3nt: TGTGCCAGCAGTTTATTGGCTAGCGGGGTGGTCGGCACAGATACGCAGTATTTT
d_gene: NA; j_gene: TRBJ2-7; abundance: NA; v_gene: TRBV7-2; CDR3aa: CASSFGRGYEQYF; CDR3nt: TGTGCCAGCAGCTTCGGTCGAGGCTACGAGCAGTACTTC
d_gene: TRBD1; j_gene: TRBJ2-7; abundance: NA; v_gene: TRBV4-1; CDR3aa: CASSPQTGRGLNEQYF; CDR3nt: TGCGCCAGCAGCCCCCAAACCGGCAGGGGGCTCAACGAGCAGTACTTC
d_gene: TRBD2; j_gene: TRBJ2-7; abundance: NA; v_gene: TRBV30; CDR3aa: CAWRGTSQRSTEQYF; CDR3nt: TGTGCCTGGAGAGGGACTAGCCAAAGATCTACCGAGCAGTACTTC
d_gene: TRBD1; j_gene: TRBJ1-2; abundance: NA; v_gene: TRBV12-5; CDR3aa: CASGLGQGYGYTF; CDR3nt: TGTGCTAGTGGTTTGGGACAGGGCTATGGCTACACCTTC
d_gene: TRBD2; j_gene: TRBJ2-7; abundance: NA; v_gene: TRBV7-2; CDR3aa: CASSFLAAGGYEQYF; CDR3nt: TGTGCCAGCAGCTTTCTGGCGGCGGGGGGTTACGAGCAGTACTTC